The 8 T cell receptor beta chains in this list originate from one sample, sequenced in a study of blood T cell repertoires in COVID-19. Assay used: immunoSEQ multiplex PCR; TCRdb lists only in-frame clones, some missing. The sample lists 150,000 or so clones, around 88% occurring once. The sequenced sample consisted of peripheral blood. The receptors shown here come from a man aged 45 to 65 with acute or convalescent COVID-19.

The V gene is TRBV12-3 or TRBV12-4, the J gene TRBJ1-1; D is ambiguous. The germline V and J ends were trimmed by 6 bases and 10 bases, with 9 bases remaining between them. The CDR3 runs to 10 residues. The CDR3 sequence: CASSPLLAFF. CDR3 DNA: TGTGCCAGCAGCCCCTTATTAGCTTTCTTT.

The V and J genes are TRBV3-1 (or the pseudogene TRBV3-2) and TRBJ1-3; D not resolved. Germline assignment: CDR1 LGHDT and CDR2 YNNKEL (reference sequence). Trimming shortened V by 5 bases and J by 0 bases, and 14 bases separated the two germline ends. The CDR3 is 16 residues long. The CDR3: CASSAGSSLSGNTIYF. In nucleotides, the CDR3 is TGTGCCAGCAGCGCTGGTAGCAGCCTCTCTGGAAACACCATATATTTT.

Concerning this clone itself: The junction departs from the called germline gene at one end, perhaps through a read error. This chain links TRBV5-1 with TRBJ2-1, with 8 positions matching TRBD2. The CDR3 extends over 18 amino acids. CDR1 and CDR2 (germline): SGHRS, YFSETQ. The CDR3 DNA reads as TGCGCCACCAGCTTGGGGGGTCGCGGGGGGCGCTCCTACAATGAGCAGTTCTTC. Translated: CATSLGGRGGRSYNEQFF.

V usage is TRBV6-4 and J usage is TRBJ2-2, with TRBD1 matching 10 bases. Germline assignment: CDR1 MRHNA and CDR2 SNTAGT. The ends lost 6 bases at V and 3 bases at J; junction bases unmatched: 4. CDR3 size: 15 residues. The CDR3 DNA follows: TGTGCCAGCAGCACCGGGACAGGGGACACCGGGGAGCTGTTTTTT. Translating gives CASSTGTGDTGELFF.

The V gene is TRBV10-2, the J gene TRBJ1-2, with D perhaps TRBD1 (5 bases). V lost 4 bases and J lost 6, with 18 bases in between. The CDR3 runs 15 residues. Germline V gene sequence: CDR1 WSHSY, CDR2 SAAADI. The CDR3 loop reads CASSGTPWGEDGYTF. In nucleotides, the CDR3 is TGCGCCAGCAGTGGCACCCCGTGGGGGGAAGATGGCTACACCTTC.

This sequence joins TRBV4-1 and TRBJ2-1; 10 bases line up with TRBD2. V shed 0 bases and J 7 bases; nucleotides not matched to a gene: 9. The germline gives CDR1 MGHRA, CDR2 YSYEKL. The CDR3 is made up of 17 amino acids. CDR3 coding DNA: TGCGCCAGCAGCCAAGATCGTTCAGCGGGAGGGAGAAATGAGCAGTTCTTC. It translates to CASSQDRSAGGRNEQFF.

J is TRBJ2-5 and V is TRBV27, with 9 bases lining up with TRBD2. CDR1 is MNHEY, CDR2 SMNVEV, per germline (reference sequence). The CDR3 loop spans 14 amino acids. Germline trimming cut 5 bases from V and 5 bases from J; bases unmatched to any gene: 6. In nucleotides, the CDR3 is TGTGCCAGCAGTCCGACGGCGGGGGGGGAGACCCAGTACTTC. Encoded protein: CASSPTAGGETQYF.

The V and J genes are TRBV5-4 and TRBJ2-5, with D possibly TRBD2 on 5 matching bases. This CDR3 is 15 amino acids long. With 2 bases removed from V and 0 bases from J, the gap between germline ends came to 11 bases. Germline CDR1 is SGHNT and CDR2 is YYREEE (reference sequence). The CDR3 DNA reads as TGTGCCAGCAGCTTCCCCCAGACTAACCAAGAGACCCAGTACTTC. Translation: CASSFPQTNQETQYF.